The rows below give T cell receptor beta chains drawn from one sample of a study of follicular helper T cells after annual influenza vaccination. Generated by immunoSEQ multiplex PCR, the TCRdb table keeps only in-frame clones and is missing some. The table records about 27,000 clones, 65% to 85% of them present only once. Here the sequenced sample was CXCR5+ CD38- circulating T follicular helper cells from blood, taken on the day of influenza vaccination. These receptors were taken from an adult who received the influenza vaccine. Both conserved end residues are part of each CDR3. A D gene is named only where the DNA matches it firmly. The listing skips clone size in some rows; elsewhere it reads once, few, many or a size class.

TRBV6-1	TRBJ1-2	-	TRBD1	CASSRDRGYGYTF	TGTGCCAGCAGTCGGGACAGGGGGTATGGCTACACCTTC
TRBV29-1	TRBJ2-1	-	-	CSVESSFYNEQFF	TGCAGCGTTGAGTCTAGCTTTTACAATGAGCAGTTCTTC
TRBV30	TRBJ2-5	-	TRBD2	CAWSVLTSGGGETQYF	TGTGCCTGGAGTGTCCTGACTAGCGGGGGGGGAGAGACCCAGTACTTC
TRBV28	TRBJ1-1	-	TRBD1	CASLRAGGVLAEAFF	TGTGCCAGCTTAAGGGCAGGGGGAGTCCTGGCTGAAGCTTTCTTT
TRBV5-8	TRBJ1-5	-	-	CASSTHGAQHF	TGTGCCAGCAGCACTCACGGGGCCCAGCATTTT
TRBV2	TRBJ1-1	once	-	CASSEGAVNTEAFF	TGTGCCAGCAGTGAAGGGGCAGTGAACACTGAAGCTTTCTTT
TRBV18	TRBJ1-1	-	TRBD1	CASSPYPPGGEWRGAFF	TGTGCCAGCTCACCTTACCCTCCAGGGGGCGAGTGGAGAGGAGCTTTCTTT
TRBV6-6	TRBJ2-7	-	TRBD2	CASSYSGGSEQYF	TGTGCCAGCAGTTACTCGGGAGGGAGCGAGCAGTACTTC
TRBV2	TRBJ1-4	-	TRBD1	CASSPDRGPEKLFF	TGTGCCAGCAGCCCGGACAGGGGGCCTGAAAAACTGTTTTTT
TRBV7-9	TRBJ1-2	once	TRBD1	CASSTPGQGMGLGGYTF	TGTGCCAGCAGCACGCCGGGACAGGGAATGGGCTTGGGAGGCTACACCTTC
TRBV10-1	TRBJ1-3	-	TRBD1	CASSTGVGNTIYF	TGCGCCAGCTCGACAGGGGTTGGAAACACCATATATTTT
TRBV5-1	TRBJ1-1	few	TRBD1	CASSPSGDSLRVGTEAFF	TGCGCCAGCAGTCCCAGTGGGGACAGCCTAAGGGTCGGAACTGAAGCTTTCTTT
TRBV11-2	TRBJ2-7	-	-	CASSFRQVTYEQYF	TGTGCCAGCAGCTTTAGACAGGTAACCTACGAGCAGTACTTC
TRBV7-2	TRBJ1-5	-	-	CASSQNTHQPQHF	TGTGCCAGCAGCCAGAACACCCATCAGCCCCAGCATTTT
TRBV9	TRBJ1-1	-	TRBD1	CASSVRQGANTEAFF	TGTGCCAGCAGCGTCAGACAGGGGGCGAACACTGAAGCTTTCTTT
TRBV5-1	TRBJ2-5	-	-	CASSSGVGETQYF	TGCGCCAGCAGCTCGGGGGTGGGAGAGACCCAGTACTTC
TRBV18	TRBJ2-2	-	-	CASSPPRGAGELFF	TGTGCCAGCTCACCACCACGAGGTGCCGGGGAGCTGTTTTTT
TRBV28	TRBJ1-4	-	-	CASSLSGRGNEKLFF	TGTGCCAGCAGTTTATCGGGGAGAGGGAATGAAAAACTGTTTTTT
TRBV6-1	TRBJ2-4	once	TRBD1	CASSESRTGKGNIQYF	TGTGCCAGCAGTGAATCTCGGACAGGGAAAGGCAACATTCAGTACTTC
TRBV11-1	TRBJ1-2	-	-	CASSASGDRRMSGYGYTF	TGTGCCAGCAGCGCTTCCGGAGACAGGCGAATGAGCGGCTATGGCTACACCTTC
TRBV6-1	TRBJ1-4	few	-	CASTGQLGEKGLFF	TGTGCCAGCACCGGACAGCTGGGAGAAAAGGGACTGTTTTTT
TRBV5-1	TRBJ1-2	-	TRBD1	CASSTGQNYGYTF	TGCGCCAGCAGCACGGGACAGAACTATGGCTACACCTTC